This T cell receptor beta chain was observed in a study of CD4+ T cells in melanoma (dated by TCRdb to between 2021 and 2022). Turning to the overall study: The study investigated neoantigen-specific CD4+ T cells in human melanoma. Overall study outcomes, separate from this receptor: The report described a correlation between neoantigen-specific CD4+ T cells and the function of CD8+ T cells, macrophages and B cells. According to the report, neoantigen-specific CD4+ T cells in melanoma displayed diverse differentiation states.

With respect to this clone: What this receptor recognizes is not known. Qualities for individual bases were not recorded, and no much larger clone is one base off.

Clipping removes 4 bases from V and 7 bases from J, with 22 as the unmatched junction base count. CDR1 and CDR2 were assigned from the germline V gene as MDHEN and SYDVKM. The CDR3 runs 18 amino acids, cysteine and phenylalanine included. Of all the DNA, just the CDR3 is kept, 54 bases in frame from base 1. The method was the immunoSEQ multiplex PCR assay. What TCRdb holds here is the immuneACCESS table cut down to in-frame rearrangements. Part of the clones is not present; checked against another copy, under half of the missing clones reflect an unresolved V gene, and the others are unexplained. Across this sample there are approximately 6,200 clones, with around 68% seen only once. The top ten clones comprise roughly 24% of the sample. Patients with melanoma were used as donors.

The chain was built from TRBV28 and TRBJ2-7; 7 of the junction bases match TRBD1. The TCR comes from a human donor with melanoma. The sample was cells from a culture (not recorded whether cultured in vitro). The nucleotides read TGTGCCAGCAGTTCATCACCGCAAAAGGGGGCGCCGTTTTGGGAGCAGTACTTC. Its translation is CASSSSPQKGAPFWEQYF.